One and the same sample provided the 25 T cell receptor beta chains below, sequenced in a study of OX40 agonist ivuxolimab in advanced cancers. Data came from immunoSEQ multiplex PCR; TCRdb stores just in-frame clones and leaves some out. The sample yields just under 65,000 clones, just over 85% seen once. The sample was CD4+ or CD8+ T cells sorted from blood, taken in a trial of the OX40 agonist ivuxolimab. The receptors were gathered from an adult with an advanced solid tumor such as melanoma, head and neck, liver or kidney cancer.

This chain joins TRBV28 and TRBJ2-1, with 9 nucleotides matching TRBD1. This CDR3 spans 15 amino acids. Germline V gene data show CDR1 as MDHEN and CDR2 as SYDVKM. Trimming at V came to 7 bases and at J to 5 bases, leaving 9 bases not matched to a gene. The CDR3 DNA reads as TGTGCCAGCATTATGTCCGGGACAGGGAACAATGAGCAGTTCTTC. Residues: CASIMSGTGNNEQFF. The variable domain in full, with the rest retrieved from reference TRBV28 and TRBJ2-1, is DVKVTQSSRYLVKRTGEKVFLECVQDMDHENMFWYRQDPGLGLRLIYFSYDVKMKEKGDIPEGYSVSREKKERFSLILESASTNQTSMYLCASIMSGTGNNEQFFGPGTRLTVL.

This chain connects TRBV7-2 to TRBJ2-1, with 9 bases aligning to TRBD1. The V gene's germline CDR1 is SGHTA and CDR2 FQGNSA. V gave up 4 bases and J gave up 12 bases; unmatched junction bases: 13. The CDR3 loop spans 15 amino acids. In DNA, the CDR3 is TGTGCCAGCAGCTCCCGGGACAGGGACGGAGGTTCGCAGTTCTTC. It encodes CASSSRDRDGGSQFF.

The chain links TRBV15 to TRBJ2-1, with 10 bases aligning to TRBD2. There are 20 residues in the CDR3. CDR1 and CDR2 (germline): LNHNV, YYDKDF (reference sequence). Germline trimming cut 1 base from V and 7 bases from J; bases unmatched to any gene: 19. CDR3 bases: TGTGCCACCAGCAGAGCCTTTCCCGGACTAGCGGTCGGCAGTCGGAATGAGCAGTTCTTC. It translates to CATSRAFPGLAVGSRNEQFF.

Only one count was recorded for this clone. V and J are TRBV7-9 and TRBJ2-7; 9 bases are a match to TRBD2. This CDR3 comprises 19 residues. Trimming took 5 bases from V and 5 from J; bases not matched to a gene: 22. The germline V gene encodes CDR1 SEHNR and CDR2 FQNEAQ (reference sequence). Here the CDR3 DNA reads TGTGCCAGCAGCGTACGGAGGTTTAGCGGGAGTTATTCTTTTGACGAGCAGTACTTC. It translates to CASSVRRFSGSYSFDEQYF.

The gene calls are TRBV7-9 and TRBJ1-4, with D uncertain. CDR1 SEHNR and CDR2 FQNEAQ come from the germline V gene (reference sequence). V gave up 2 bases and J gave up 5 bases, with 9 bases separating them. This CDR3 comprises 14 residues. The CDR3 here is CASSLSQRNEKLFF. The CDR3 nucleotides read TGTGCCAGCAGCTTAAGTCAGCGAAATGAAAAACTGTTTTTT.

As to this clone: This CDR3 is also generated by other DNA sequences in the sample. The chain combines TRBV5-1 with TRBJ1-4, with D hard to call. Per germline, CDR1 SGHRS and CDR2 YFSETQ. Trimming cost V 1 base and J 0 bases, with 4 bases left between them. This CDR3 has 14 residues. The CDR3 reads CASSLTATNEKLFF. The CDR3, as DNA: TGCGCCAGCAGCTTGACCGCAACTAATGAAAAACTGTTTTTT.

The CDR3 region has the DNA TGTGCCAGCAGTTTATGGGTTCAAAGACAGGGGGTCCATGGGCGTCAGCCCCAGCATTTT. Protein product: CASSLWVQRQGVHGRQPQHF. The genes are TRBV27 and TRBJ1-5; 9 bases are shared with TRBD1. This CDR3 has 20 amino acids. Per the germline V gene, CDR1 is MNHEY and CDR2 is SMNVEV (reference sequence). Trimming at V came to 1 base and at J to 6 bases, leaving 19 bases not matched to a gene.

To note about this clone: One junction end does not reproduce the germline sequence, and a read error may be involved. The CDR3 bases are TGTGCCAGCAGTTTACCCGAGACTAGCATCACCTTC. Protein sequence: CASSLPETSITF. The chain carries TRBV28 and TRBJ2-7, with 7 nucleotides matching TRBD2. The CDR3 covers 12 residues. Germline V gene sequence: CDR1 MDHEN, CDR2 SYDVKM.

This clone has just one count. The rearrangement uses TRBV10-2 and TRBJ1-1, with D possibly being TRBD1 (6 bases). This CDR3 spans 14 amino acids. Germline assignment: CDR1 WSHSY and CDR2 SAAADI. Trimming cost V 5 bases and J 1 base, with 11 bases left between them. The CDR3, as DNA: TGCGCCAGCAGTTTAGGGGGTGAGAACACTGAAGCTTTCTTT. It yields the protein CASSLGGENTEAFF.

The J gene is TRBJ1-4, the V gene TRBV7-8; D may be TRBD1 (5 bases). Trimming stripped 5 bases from V and 4 bases from J, with 20 bases between. Germline loops: CDR1 SGHVS, CDR2 FQNEAQ. The CDR3 is made up of 17 amino acids. Written as DNA, the CDR3 is TGTGCCAGCAGCCGAGGTTTATACGGGGGAAATAATGAAAAACTGTTTTTT. Translation: CASSRGLYGGNNEKLFF.

The V and J genes are TRBV5-1 and TRBJ2-5; 11 positions match TRBD2. Germline V gene sequence: CDR1 SGHRS, CDR2 YFSETQ. The CDR3 loop spans 16 amino acids. Trimming cost V 1 base and J 6 bases; bases outside gene matches: 8. The CDR3 loop is CASSLQTSGIAKTQYF. Here the CDR3 DNA reads TGCGCCAGCAGCTTGCAGACTAGCGGGATCGCGAAGACCCAGTACTTC.

This chain uses TRBV30 with TRBJ2-7; TRBD2 matches 15 bases. Germline lookup yields CDR1 GTSNPN and CDR2 SVGIG (reference sequence). The CDR3 has 17 residues. Trimming cost V 4 bases and J 3 bases; bases outside gene matches: 10. The CDR3 is CAWTTGLAGGSGYEQYF. The CDR3 coding sequence is TGTGCCTGGACTACGGGACTAGCGGGAGGTTCGGGCTACGAGCAGTACTTC.

V usage is TRBV29-1 and J usage is TRBJ2-3, with 7 bases fitting TRBD1. After removal of 5 bases from V and 0 bases from J, the junction contained 11 bases not matched to a gene. The CDR3 extends over 16 amino acids. Germline values: CDR1 SQVTM, CDR2 ANQGSEA. This CDR3 is CSVQRDSQASTDTQYF. CDR3 nucleotides: TGCAGCGTTCAACGGGACAGCCAAGCTAGCACAGATACGCAGTATTTT.

The chain uses TRBV30 and TRBJ2-7; 7 bases agree with TRBD1. Germline values: CDR1 GTSNPN, CDR2 SVGIG (reference sequence). The CDR3 has 14 residues. J gave up 2 bases and V 5 bases, and 9 bases lay outside the gene matches. This chain's CDR3 is CAWRTGDLPYEQYF. For the CDR3, the DNA is TGTGCCTGGCGTACAGGGGACCTGCCCTACGAGCAGTACTTC.

The rearrangement joins TRBV28 to TRBJ2-5; 7 bases are a match to TRBD1. With V trimmed by 7 bases and J by 6 bases, 11 bases remained unmatched. Looked up from germline, CDR1 is MDHEN and CDR2 is SYDVKM. The length of the CDR3 is 14 residues. The CDR3 nucleotides are TGTGCCAGCACCCGGACAGGCACTACCCAGACCCAGTACTTC. Protein: CASTRTGTTQTQYF.

This chain connects TRBV5-5 to TRBJ1-1, with 9 bases matching TRBD1. The V segment lost 5 bases and the J segment 0 bases; nucleotides outside the gene matches: 8. The germline gives CDR1 SGHKS, CDR2 YYEKEE (reference sequence). This CDR3 region has 16 residues. The CDR3 nucleotides are TGTGCCAGCAGTTCCATGGGACAGGGACTGAACACTGAAGCTTTCTTT. It codes for CASSSMGQGLNTEAFF. Full variable domain (remainder filled in from reference TRBV5-5 and TRBJ1-1): DAGVTQSPTHLIKTRGQQVTLRCSPISGHKSVSWYQQVLGQGPQFIFQYYEKEERGRGNFPDRFSARQFPNYSSELNVNALLLGDSALYLCASSSMGQGLNTEAFFGQGTRLTVV.

The chain joins TRBV5-6 to TRBJ1-3; D unclear. Trimming stripped 4 bases from V and 0 bases from J, with 14 bases between. Germline V gene data show CDR1 as SGHDT and CDR2 as YYEEEE. CDR3 size: 16 residues. The CDR3 here is CASSRRREYSGNTIYF. CDR3 nucleotide sequence: TGTGCCAGCAGCCGAAGGAGGGAATACTCTGGAAACACCATATATTTT.

This chain uses TRBV5-1 with TRBJ1-1; no clear D gene. The CDR3 spans 14 residues. Germline-derived CDR1 and CDR2 are SGHRS and YFSETQ. V lost 1 base, J lost 1 base, and 8 bases lay in between. CDR3: CASSLRSGNTEAFF. The CDR3 nucleotides are TGCGCCAGCAGCTTGAGGTCGGGGAACACTGAAGCTTTCTTT.

J is TRBJ1-2 and V is TRBV7-3, with D perhaps TRBD1 (5 bases). The V end lost 5 bases, the J end lost 6 bases, and 13 bases lay between the germline ends. Per the germline V gene, CDR1 is SGHTA and CDR2 is FQGTGA. CDR3 length: 13 amino acids. This CDR3 is CASSRSGSDGYTF. The DNA for the CDR3 is TGTGCCAGCAGCCGGTCAGGGTCGGATGGCTACACCTTC.

The DNA of the CDR3 is TGTGCCAGCAGCTTGAGGGGGGCAGATTCACCCCTCCACTTT. Residues: CASSLRGADSPLHF. This chain joins TRBV7-8 and TRBJ1-6; perhaps TRBD1 as D (6 bases). V shed 3 bases and J shed 8 bases, with 11 bases lying between them. Per germline, CDR1 SGHVS and CDR2 FQNEAQ. The CDR3 contains 14 residues.

V and J are TRBV2 and TRBJ2-7, with D maybe TRBD2 (6 bases). The CDR3 is 13 residues long. Germline V lookup: CDR1 SNHLY, CDR2 FYNNEI. The V and J ends lost 7 bases and 4 bases respectively, with 14 bases between them. This CDR3 reads CASKAGYPYEQYF. In DNA, the CDR3 is TGTGCCAGCAAGGCGGGATACCCGTACGAGCAGTACTTC.

This chain joins TRBV29-1 and TRBJ2-7; D is perhaps TRBD1 (6 bases). CDR3 size: 12 residues. Trimming removed 4 bases from V and 5 bases from J, with 12 bases in between. Germline CDR1 SQVTM, CDR2 ANQGSEA. CDR3 in amino acids: CSVGQGSNEQYF. The CDR3, as DNA: TGCAGCGTTGGGCAGGGGTCGAACGAGCAGTACTTC.

This clone was recorded once. The chain combines TRBV5-1 with TRBJ2-1; 8 nucleotides agree with TRBD2. Germline CDR1 and CDR2: SGHRS and YFSETQ. This CDR3 contains 15 residues. Losses at the gene ends were 0 bases for V and 10 bases for J; bases not matched to a gene: 9. The chain's CDR3 is CASSLGASGQREQFF. CDR3 nucleotides: TGCGCCAGCAGCTTGGGTGCTAGCGGGCAACGCGAGCAGTTCTTC.

The chain carries TRBV7-8 and TRBJ2-5, with 11 bases matching TRBD2. The CDR3 has 15 amino acids. Germline V gene sequence: CDR1 SGHVS, CDR2 FQNEAQ. The V segment lost 5 bases and the J segment 5 bases; nucleotides outside the gene matches: 7. CDR3 coding DNA: TGTGCCAGCAGCGTTACTAGCGGGAGTGTGGAGACCCAGTACTTC. This gives the protein CASSVTSGSVETQYF. The complete variable domain, with remaining parts taken from reference TRBV7-8 and TRBJ2-5, reads GAGVSQSPRYKVAKRGQDVALRCDPISGHVSLFWYQQALGQGPEFLTYFQNEAQLDKSGLPSDRFFAERPEGSVSTLKIQRTQQEDSAVYLCASSVTSGSVETQYFGPGTRLLVL.

The rearrangement joins TRBV19 to TRBJ1-2; D gene uncertain. This CDR3 region has 13 residues. The germline gives CDR1 LNHDA, CDR2 SQIVND (reference sequence). V was pared by 6 bases and J by 8 bases, with 16 bases between. CDR3 nucleotide sequence: TGTGCCAGTAGAGCGGGCCTCAGCGTGGGCTACACCTTC. Amino acids: CASRAGLSVGYTF.